This T cell receptor beta chain comes out of a study of human T cells and chemical hapten exposure (dated by TCRdb to 2020 to 2022). The study in broad terms: For sensitization, 2% DPC in acetone was applied to an approximately 2 cm by approximately 2 cm area of upper inner arm skin. Some 29 alopecia patients provided blood for TCR sequencing at one to four time points (pre-sensitization, 2, 6 and 24 weeks). Patch testing on the upper back used Finn chambers containing 0.01% DPC, with scoring done after 6 days according to International Contact Dermatitis Research Group standards. The mostly female patient cohort included alopecia areata with under or over 50% scalp involvement, alopecia totalis and alopecia universalis. Peripheral blood TCR repertoire changes were tracked in vivo in alopecia patients during primary and secondary sensitization to the hapten diphenylcyclopropenone (DPC). Throughout the approximately 24-week study period, patients were also given weekly therapeutic DPC doses on the scalp. Blood was sampled from patients pre-sensitization (week 0) and at 2, 6 and about 24 weeks after DPC sensitization. Libraries were combined into a pool for sequencing, and differences in TCR yield between samples came mainly from small differences in library volumes within the pool.

The time point label, as the study defines it: pre-sensitization, week 0. The treatment or condition label of this sample denotes: therapeutic diphenylcyclopropenone sensitization with weekly scalp DPC. At each patch-test visit, blood was drawn before the patch test was applied. Patients were considered eligible if aged 18 to 70, diagnosed with alopecia and deemed suitable for DPC therapy, and patients were excluded if pregnant. Unfractionated whole blood was collected in Tempus Blood RNA tubes, and total RNA was extracted from that blood. Library prep was done by RACE. TCRdb records NextSeq 500 as the sequencer. During library preparation, unique molecular identifiers were attached to individual cDNA molecules so that TCRs could be counted in a quantitative, reproducible way. From each blood RNA sample, both TCR alpha and TCR beta chains were sequenced. In the original analysis: Samples had a median of around 92,000 TCRs, with a range from roughly 20,000 to 700,000. V, J and CDR3 annotation of the TCR reads was performed with the Decombinator software suite. For the PS versus PT1 abundance plots, all samples were subsampled to the same number of TCRs (28,000). TCRs were defined as expanded if absent before sensitization and observed at least eight times at the 2-week time point. TCRdb ran its own pipeline on the public reads, namely fastp trimming at Q25 and MiXCR clone calling, and kept in-frame beta chains. Every CDR3 protein is listed once, alongside the most common genes and DNA of its rows. These V and J calls are TCRdb output, not the study's own analysis. In this sample the table shows around 300,000 distinct CDR3 sequences, roughly 8% of which occur a single time. In total, the top ten clones hold more than 0.95% of the sample.

This clonotype was counted between two and nine times. The target of this receptor is not known. No qualities accompany the bases; no much larger clone lies one base away. V and J are truncated by 8 bases and 2 bases respectively, leaving an intervening sequence of 12 bases. The CDR3 starts with the cysteine, ends with the phenylalanine, and has 13 residues. Solely the CDR3 DNA is kept, with 39 bases framed from the first base. Overall study results and their limits: Expanded TCRs formed significantly more large CDR3 similarity clusters than pre-sensitization or healthy control sets, consistent with antigen-driven responses. A positive correlation was found between the number of PT1 expanded TCRs and patch test score, with significance reached at thresholds 8, 16 and 32 but not 4. DPC sensitization did not change how many TCRs were above 1 in 1000 frequency, and no evidence was found of alterations in global repertoire structure. Repeated subsampling changed both the strength of the expansion versus patch-test correlation and the threshold at which the correlation became significant. Because all patients had alopecia, a presumed autoimmune disease, the immune response of the patients might differ from that of healthy individuals.

The chain employs TRBV12-3 or TRBV12-4 and TRBJ2-5; the D gene is perhaps TRBD1, from 5 matching bases. The TCR comes from a man younger than 35 with alopecia areata. Some clones in this sample may be carry-over from other donors' samples. The sequencing here drew on whole blood, taken in connection with sensitization to the hapten diphenylcyclopropenone (DPC). CDR3 reads: CASSTAQQETQYF. The DNA sequence follows: TGTGCCAGCTCGACAGCTCAACAAGAGACCCAGTACTTC.